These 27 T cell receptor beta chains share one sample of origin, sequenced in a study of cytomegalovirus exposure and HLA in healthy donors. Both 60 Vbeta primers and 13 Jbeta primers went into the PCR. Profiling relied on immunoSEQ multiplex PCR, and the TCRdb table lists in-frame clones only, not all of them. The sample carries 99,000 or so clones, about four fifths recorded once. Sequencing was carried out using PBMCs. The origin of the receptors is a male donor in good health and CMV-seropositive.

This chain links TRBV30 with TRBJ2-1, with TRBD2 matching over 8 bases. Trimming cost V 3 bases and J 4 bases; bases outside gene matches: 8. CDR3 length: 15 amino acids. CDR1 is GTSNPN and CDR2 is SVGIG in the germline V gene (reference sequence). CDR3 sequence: CAWSRPGGRYNEQFF. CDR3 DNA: TGTGCCTGGAGCCGCCCGGGAGGGCGATACAATGAGCAGTTCTTC.

This chain's CDR3 is CASSGGQGGVYEQYF. CDR3 DNA sequence: TGTGCCAGCAGCGGGGGACAGGGGGGAGTCTACGAGCAGTACTTC. The chain couples TRBV9 to TRBJ2-7; 11 positions agree with TRBD1. Looked up from germline, CDR1 is SGDLS and CDR2 is YYNGEE. Trimming at V came to 3 bases and at J to 3 bases, leaving 5 bases not matched to a gene. The CDR3 runs to 15 residues.

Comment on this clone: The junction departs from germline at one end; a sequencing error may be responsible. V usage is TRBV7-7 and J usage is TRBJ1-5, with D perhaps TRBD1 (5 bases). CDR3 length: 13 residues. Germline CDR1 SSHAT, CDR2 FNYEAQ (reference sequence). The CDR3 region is CASSLQWGGTQHF. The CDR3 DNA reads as TGTGCTAGCAGCTTGCAGTGGGGGGGGACCCAGCATTTT.

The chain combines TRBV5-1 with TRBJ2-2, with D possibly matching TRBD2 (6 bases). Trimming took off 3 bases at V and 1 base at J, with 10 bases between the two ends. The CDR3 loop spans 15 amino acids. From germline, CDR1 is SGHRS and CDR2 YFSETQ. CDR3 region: CASSSGLENTGELFF. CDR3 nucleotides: TGCGCCAGCAGCTCGGGACTGGAGAACACCGGGGAGCTGTTTTTT. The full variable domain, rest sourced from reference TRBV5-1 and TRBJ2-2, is KAGVTQTPRYLIKTRGQQVTLSCSPISGHRSVSWYQQTPGQGLQFLFEYFSETQRNKGNFPGRFSGRQFSNSRSEMNVSTLELGDSALYLCASSSGLENTGELFFGEGSRLTVL.

DNA of the CDR3: TGTGCCAGCACGGGACTAGCTGGCCAAGAGACCCAGTACTTC. It specifies CASTGLAGQETQYF. This chain connects TRBV2 to TRBJ2-5; 9 positions match TRBD2. Germline lookup yields CDR1 SNHLY and CDR2 FYNNEI. This CDR3 has 14 residues. The V and J ends lost 7 bases and 1 base, in that order; junction bases with no gene match: 4.

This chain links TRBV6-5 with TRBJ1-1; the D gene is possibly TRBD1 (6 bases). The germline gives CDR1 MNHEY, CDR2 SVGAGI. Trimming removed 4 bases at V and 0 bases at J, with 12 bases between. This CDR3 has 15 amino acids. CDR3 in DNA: TGTGCCAGCAGTTGGGGGGGCTTCTTGAACACTGAAGCTTTCTTT. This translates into CASSWGGFLNTEAFF.

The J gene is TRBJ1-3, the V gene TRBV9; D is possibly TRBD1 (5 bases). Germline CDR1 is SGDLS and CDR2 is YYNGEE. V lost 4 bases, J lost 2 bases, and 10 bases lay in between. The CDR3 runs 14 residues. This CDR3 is CASSPQGAGNTIYF. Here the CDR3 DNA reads TGTGCCAGCAGCCCTCAGGGCGCTGGAAACACCATATATTTT.

CDR3 loop: CSELGLMNTEAFF. The CDR3 DNA sequence: TGCAGCGAGTTAGGACTGATGAACACTGAAGCTTTCTTT. The gene calls are TRBV29-1 and TRBJ1-1; D unclear. The V end lost 7 bases, the J end lost 0 bases, and 12 bases lay between the germline ends. There are 13 residues in the CDR3. Germline V gives CDR1 SQVTM, CDR2 ANQGSEA.

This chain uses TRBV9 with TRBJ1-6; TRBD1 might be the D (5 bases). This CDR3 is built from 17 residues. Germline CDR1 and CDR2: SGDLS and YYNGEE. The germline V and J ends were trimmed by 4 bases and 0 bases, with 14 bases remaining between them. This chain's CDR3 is CASSPALGPSYNSPLHF. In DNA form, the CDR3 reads TGTGCCAGCAGCCCAGCACTGGGGCCCTCCTATAATTCACCCCTCCACTTT.

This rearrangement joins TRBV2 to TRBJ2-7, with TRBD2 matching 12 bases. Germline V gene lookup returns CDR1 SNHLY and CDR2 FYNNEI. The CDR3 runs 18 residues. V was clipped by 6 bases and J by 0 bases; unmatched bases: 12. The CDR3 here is CASRTGTSGSGASYEQYF. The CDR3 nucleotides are TGTGCCAGCAGGACCGGGACTAGCGGGTCAGGGGCCTCCTACGAGCAGTACTTC.

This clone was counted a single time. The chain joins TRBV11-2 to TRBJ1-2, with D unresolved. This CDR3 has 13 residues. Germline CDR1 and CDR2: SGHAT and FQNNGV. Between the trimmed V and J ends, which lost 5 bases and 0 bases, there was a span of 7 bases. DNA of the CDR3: TGTGCCAGCAGCCCGAGGGCTAACTATGGCTACACCTTC. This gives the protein CASSPRANYGYTF.

The CDR3 nucleotides are TGTGCCAGCAGCGGTAAGGGACAGGGTGACCTGAACACTGAAGCTTTCTTT. The encoded protein is CASSGKGQGDLNTEAFF. This chain joins TRBV7-2 and TRBJ1-1, with TRBD1 matching over 9 bases. Trimming at V came to 5 bases and at J to 0 bases, leaving 10 bases not matched to a gene. This CDR3 comprises 17 residues. Germline V CDR1 and CDR2: SGHTA, FQGNSA.

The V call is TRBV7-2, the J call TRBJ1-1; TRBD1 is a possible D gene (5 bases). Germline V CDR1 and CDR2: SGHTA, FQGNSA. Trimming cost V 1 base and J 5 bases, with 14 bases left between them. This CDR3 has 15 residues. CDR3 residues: CASSLVPRVETEAFF. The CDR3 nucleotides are TGTGCCAGCAGCTTAGTCCCCAGGGTGGAAACTGAAGCTTTCTTT.

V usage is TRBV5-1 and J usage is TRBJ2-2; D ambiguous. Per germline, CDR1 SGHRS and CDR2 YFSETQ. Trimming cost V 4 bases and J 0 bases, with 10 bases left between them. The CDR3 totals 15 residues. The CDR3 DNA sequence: TGCGCCAGCAGCCCCCGCGGTACGAACACCGGGGAGCTGTTTTTT. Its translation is CASSPRGTNTGELFF.

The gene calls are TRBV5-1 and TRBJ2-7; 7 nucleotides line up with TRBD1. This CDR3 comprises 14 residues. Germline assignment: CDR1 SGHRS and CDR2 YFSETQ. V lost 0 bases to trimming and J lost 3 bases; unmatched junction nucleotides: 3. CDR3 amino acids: CASSLAGTDYEQYF. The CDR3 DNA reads TGCGCCAGCAGCTTGGCCGGGACAGACTACGAGCAGTACTTC.

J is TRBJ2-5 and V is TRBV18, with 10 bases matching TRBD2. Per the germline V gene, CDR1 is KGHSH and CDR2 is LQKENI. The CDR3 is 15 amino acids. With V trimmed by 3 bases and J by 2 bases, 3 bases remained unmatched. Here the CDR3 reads CASSPLLAGQETQYF. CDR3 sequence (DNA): TGTGCCAGCTCACCCTTACTAGCGGGGCAAGAGACCCAGTACTTC.

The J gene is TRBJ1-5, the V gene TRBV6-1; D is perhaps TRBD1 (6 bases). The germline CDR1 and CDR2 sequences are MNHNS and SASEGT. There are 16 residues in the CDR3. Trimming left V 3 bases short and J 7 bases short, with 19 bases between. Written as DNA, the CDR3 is TGTGCCAGCAGTGACTTTTACAGGGATTCTCGGCAGCCCCAGCATTTT. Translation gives CASSDFYRDSRQPQHF.

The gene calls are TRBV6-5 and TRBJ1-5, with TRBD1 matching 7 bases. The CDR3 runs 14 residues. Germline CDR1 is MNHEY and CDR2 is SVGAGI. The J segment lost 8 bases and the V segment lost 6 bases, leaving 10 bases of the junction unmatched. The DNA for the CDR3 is TGTGCCAGCAGCCCTAACAGGGGCCGGGAGCCCCAGCATTTT. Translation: CASSPNRGREPQHF.

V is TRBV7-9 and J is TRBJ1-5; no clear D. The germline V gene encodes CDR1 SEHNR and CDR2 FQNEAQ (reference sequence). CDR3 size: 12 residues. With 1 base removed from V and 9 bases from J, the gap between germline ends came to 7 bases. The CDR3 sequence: CASSLESGPQHF. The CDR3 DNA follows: TGTGCCAGCAGCTTAGAGTCGGGGCCCCAGCATTTT.

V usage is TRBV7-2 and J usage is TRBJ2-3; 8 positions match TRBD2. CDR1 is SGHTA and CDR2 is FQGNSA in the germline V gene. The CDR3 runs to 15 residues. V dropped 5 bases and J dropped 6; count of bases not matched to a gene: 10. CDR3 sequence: CASSLTSVGGDTQYF. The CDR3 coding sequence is TGTGCCAGCAGCCTGACTAGCGTCGGGGGGGATACGCAGTATTTT. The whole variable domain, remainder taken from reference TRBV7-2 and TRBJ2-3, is GAGVSQSPSNKVTEKGKDVELRCDPISGHTALYWYRQSLGQGLEFLIYFQGNSAPDKSGLPSDRFSAERTGGSVSTLTIQRTQQEDSAVYLCASSLTSVGGDTQYFGPGTRLTVL.

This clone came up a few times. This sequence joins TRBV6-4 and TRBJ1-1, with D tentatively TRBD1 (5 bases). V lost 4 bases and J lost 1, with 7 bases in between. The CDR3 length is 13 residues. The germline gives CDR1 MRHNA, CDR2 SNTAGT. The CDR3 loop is CASSVGGNTEAFF. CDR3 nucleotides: TGTGCCAGCAGTGTGGGGGGGAACACTGAAGCTTTCTTT.

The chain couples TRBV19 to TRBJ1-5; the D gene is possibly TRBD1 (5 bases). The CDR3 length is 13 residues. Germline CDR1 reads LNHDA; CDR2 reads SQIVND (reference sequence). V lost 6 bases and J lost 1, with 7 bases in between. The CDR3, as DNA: TGTGCCAGTAGGCGGGACAGCAATCAGCCCCAGCATTTT. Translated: CASRRDSNQPQHF.

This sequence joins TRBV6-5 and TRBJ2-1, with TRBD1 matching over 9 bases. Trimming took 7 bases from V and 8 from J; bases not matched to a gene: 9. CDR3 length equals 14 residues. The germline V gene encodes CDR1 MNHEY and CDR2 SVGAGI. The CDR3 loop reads CASMGDRAKDEQFF. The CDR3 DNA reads TGTGCCAGCATGGGGGACAGGGCTAAGGATGAGCAGTTCTTC.

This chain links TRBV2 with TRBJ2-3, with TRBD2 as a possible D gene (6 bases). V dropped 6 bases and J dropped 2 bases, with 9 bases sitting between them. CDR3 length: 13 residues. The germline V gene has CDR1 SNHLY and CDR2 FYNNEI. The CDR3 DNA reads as TGTGCCAGCAGCGGGACTGACACAGATACGCAGTATTTT. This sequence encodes CASSGTDTDTQYF.

CDR3 region: CASSLGGGSEKLFF. Here the CDR3 DNA reads TGTGCCAGCAGTTTGGGAGGGGGGAGCGAAAAACTGTTTTTT. This rearrangement joins TRBV6-5 to TRBJ1-4; the D gene is possibly TRBD1 (6 bases). The germline V gene has CDR1 MNHEY and CDR2 SVGAGI. The CDR3 has 14 residues. V lost 4 bases and J lost 8, with 14 bases in between.

CDR3 DNA: TGTGCCAGCAGTGCTAGGACAGCGCGCAATCAGCCCCAGCATTTT. It is translated as CASSARTARNQPQHF. The rearrangement links TRBV6-6 to TRBJ1-5; weak D call: TRBD1 (6 bases). CDR3 length: 15 residues. V was cut by 5 bases and J by 2 bases, with 13 bases left in between. CDR1 and CDR2 from the germline V gene are MNHNY and SVGAGI (reference sequence).

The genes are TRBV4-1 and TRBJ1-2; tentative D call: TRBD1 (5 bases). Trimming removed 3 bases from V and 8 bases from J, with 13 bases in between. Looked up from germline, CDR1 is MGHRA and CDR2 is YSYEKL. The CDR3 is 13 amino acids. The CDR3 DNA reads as TGCGCCAGCAGCCACTCTCAGGGTGGGGGCTACACCTTC. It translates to CASSHSQGGGYTF.